The 4 T cell receptor gamma chains listed next were all sequenced from one sample in a study of Vδ1+ human thymocytes. What these receptors recognize is not known. Extracted RNA was reverse transcribed into cDNA. Multiplex PCR used pooled V-gene forward primers and a constant-region reverse primer to amplify CDR3s. TCRdb reanalysed the multiplex PCR reads with CATT. Of more than 25,000 gamma-chain clones in the sample, 20% to 25% were seen once. The study, taken as a whole, reports: Thymic TRG and TRD repertoires appeared highly polyclonal.

Specimen: Vdelta1+ gamma-delta thymocytes from the thymus. Indicated subset: FACS-sorted CD3+ TCRalphabeta- TCRVdelta1+ TCRVdelta2- thymocytes. These receptor sequences come from a boy under three years old who had congenital heart surgery.

This chain uses TRGV9 with TRGJ1 or TRGJ2. Germline CDR1 and CDR2: GITISATS and ISYDGTV (reference sequence). The CDR3 is made up of 13 amino acids. V shed 0 bases and J 8 bases; nucleotides not matched to a gene: 7. The CDR3, as DNA: TGTGCCTTGTGGGAGGTGCAAGGTGATAAGAAACTCTTT. Protein product: CALWEVQGDKKLF.

In this sample, this clone turned up a few times. The gene calls are TRGV5 and TRGJ1 or TRGJ2. Per germline, CDR1 VINAFY and CDR2 YDVSNSKD. V lost 2 bases and J lost 0; bases outside the gene matches: 4. This CDR3 is 14 amino acids long. As DNA, the CDR3 is TGTGCCACCTGGGACATTGAGAATTATTATAAGAAACTCTTT. Translation: CATWDIENYYKKLF.

Sample share makes this clone medium-sized (0.01 to 0.1%). Other DNA sequences in the same sample also yield this CDR3. J is TRGJ1 or TRGJ2 and V is TRGV2. Germline trimming cut 0 bases from V and 5 bases from J; bases unmatched to any gene: 4. The CDR3 runs 13 residues. Germline lookup yields CDR1 EGSNGY and CDR2 YDSYNSKV. In DNA form, the CDR3 reads TGTGCCACCTGGGACGGGCAGGATTATAAGAAACTCTTT. This gives the protein CATWDGQDYKKLF.

This clone was counted between two and nine times. The sample carries other DNA sequences with the same CDR3. The chain couples TRGV3 to TRGJ1 or TRGJ2. Germline V gives CDR1 VTNTFY, CDR2 YDVSTARD (reference sequence). The CDR3 is 14 amino acids. The ends lost 0 bases at V and 5 bases at J; junction bases unmatched: 7. This chain's CDR3 is CATWDRKWDYKKLF. CDR3 DNA: TGTGCCACCTGGGACAGGAAATGGGATTATAAGAAACTCTTT.